Shown below are 8 T cell receptor beta chains from a single sample sequenced in a study of T cell responses to AZD1222 COVID-19 vaccine (dated by TCRdb to about 2021). Libraries came from the immunoSEQ multiplex PCR assay. The clones in this table, taken by TCRdb from immuneACCESS, are in-frame only. Not every clone is retained; where verified, under half of the shortfall comes from an unresolved V gene, and the cause of the rest is unknown. For this sample there are around 140,000 clones; 80% to 95% appear just once. About 3.5% of the sample is taken by the ten largest. The meaning of the sample's time point label: baseline before first vaccination. The specimen was peripheral blood, collected on day 0 of AZD1222 vaccination. The receptors come from an adult in good health.

V and J are TRBV28 and TRBJ2-7; TRBD2 matches at 7 bases. The CDR3 contains 14 residues. Per the germline V gene, CDR1 is MDHEN and CDR2 is SYDVKM. V lost 7 bases to trimming and J lost 2 bases; unmatched junction nucleotides: 8. The CDR3 DNA sequence: TGTGCCAGCACCGAGGGGAGGGTGACCTACGAGCAGTACTTC. Its protein product is CASTEGRVTYEQYF.

This chain uses TRBV5-4 with TRBJ2-7, with D perhaps matching TRBD2 (6 bases). From germline, CDR1 is SGHNT and CDR2 YYREEE (reference sequence). V was trimmed by 0 bases and J by 3 bases, leaving 13 bases between them. The CDR3 extends over 15 amino acids. The DNA for the CDR3 is TGTGCCAGCAGCTTGGGGCTAGCGCCTGACTACGAGCAGTACTTC. This gives the protein CASSLGLAPDYEQYF.

The V call is TRBV5-1, the J call TRBJ2-6, with D possibly called TRBD1 or TRBD2 (5 bases each). Trimming removed 1 base at V and 0 bases at J, with 11 bases between. The CDR3 extends over 17 amino acids. From germline, CDR1 is SGHRS and CDR2 YFSETQ. The CDR3 region has the DNA TGCGCCAGCAGCTTGCGGGACGGAGGCTCTGGGGCCAACGTCCTGACTTTC. Its translation is CASSLRDGGSGANVLTF. Filled out from reference TRBV5-1 and TRBJ2-6, the complete variable domain reads KAGVTQTPRYLIKTRGQQVTLSCSPISGHRSVSWYQQTPGQGLQFLFEYFSETQRNKGNFPGRFSGRQFSNSRSEMNVSTLELGDSALYLCASSLRDGGSGANVLTFGAGSRLTVL.

The chain has TRBV12-3 or TRBV12-4 and TRBJ2-7; D remains ambiguous. The CDR3 is 13 residues long. With 3 bases removed from V and 2 bases from J, the gap between germline ends came to 8 bases. The CDR3 is CASSFVPAYEQYF. The CDR3 DNA reads TGTGCCAGCAGTTTTGTCCCCGCCTACGAGCAGTACTTC.

This chain connects TRBV29-1 to TRBJ1-1, with 7 positions matching TRBD1. The germline gives CDR1 SQVTM, CDR2 ANQGSEA. This CDR3 is built from 11 residues. V lost 4 bases, J lost 5 bases, and 1 base stayed unmatched. DNA for the CDR3: TGCAGCGTTGGCAGGGGGACTGAAGCTTTCTTT. Protein product: CSVGRGTEAFF.

This clone was detected only once. The chain joins TRBV12-5 to TRBJ2-1, with 11 nucleotides matching TRBD2. V shed 2 bases and J 6 bases; nucleotides not matched to a gene: 12. Germline assignment: CDR1 LGHNT and CDR2 FRNRAP. The length of the CDR3 is 18 residues. CDR3 sequence: CASGLPPRILAGGNEQFF. CDR3 DNA: TGTGCTAGTGGTTTGCCCCCCCGAATTCTAGCGGGAGGCAATGAGCAGTTCTTC.

V usage is TRBV7-6 and J usage is TRBJ2-7, with 7 bases aligning to TRBD2. This CDR3 has 16 residues. With V trimmed by 0 bases and J by 0 bases, 5 bases remained unmatched. Germline-derived CDR1 and CDR2 are SGHVS and FNYEAQ. CDR3 sequence (DNA): TGTGCCAGCAGCTTAGCCCCGCGGGGGAGCTCCTACGAGCAGTACTTC. Residues: CASSLAPRGSSYEQYF.

This sequence joins TRBV11-3 and TRBJ2-5; the match to TRBD2 covers 7 bases. J lost 0 bases, V lost 1 base, and 8 bases had no gene match. Per germline, CDR1 SGHNT and CDR2 YENEEA. CDR3 size: 17 residues. CDR3 in DNA: TGTGCCAGCAGCTTAGGGTTTGGGGAGGGCCACCAAGAGACCCAGTACTTC. It yields the protein CASSLGFGEGHQETQYF. Together with reference TRBV11-3 and TRBJ2-5, the CDR3 gives the full variable domain: EAGVVQSPRYKIIEKKQPVAFWCNPISGHNTLYWYLQNLGQGPELLIRYENEEAVDDSQLPKDRFSAERLKGVDSTLKIQPAELGDSAVYLCASSLGFGEGHQETQYFGPGTRLLVL.